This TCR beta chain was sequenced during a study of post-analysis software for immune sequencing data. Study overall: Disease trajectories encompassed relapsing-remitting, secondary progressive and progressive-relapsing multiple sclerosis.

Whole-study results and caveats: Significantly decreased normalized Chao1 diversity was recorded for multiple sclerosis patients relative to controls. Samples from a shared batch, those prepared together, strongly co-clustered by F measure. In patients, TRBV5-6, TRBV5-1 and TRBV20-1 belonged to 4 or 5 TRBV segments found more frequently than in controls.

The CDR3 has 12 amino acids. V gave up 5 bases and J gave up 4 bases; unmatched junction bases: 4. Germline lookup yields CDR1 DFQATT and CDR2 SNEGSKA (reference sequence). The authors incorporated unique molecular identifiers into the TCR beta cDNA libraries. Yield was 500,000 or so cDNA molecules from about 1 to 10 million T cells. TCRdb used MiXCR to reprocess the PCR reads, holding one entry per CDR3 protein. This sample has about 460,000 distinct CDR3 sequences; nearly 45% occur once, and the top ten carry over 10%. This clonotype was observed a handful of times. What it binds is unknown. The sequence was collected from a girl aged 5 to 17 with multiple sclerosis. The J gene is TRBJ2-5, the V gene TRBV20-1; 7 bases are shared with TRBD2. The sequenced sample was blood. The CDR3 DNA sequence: TGCAGTGCTTCGGGGGGAGGAGAGACCCAGTACTTC. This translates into CSASGGGETQYF.